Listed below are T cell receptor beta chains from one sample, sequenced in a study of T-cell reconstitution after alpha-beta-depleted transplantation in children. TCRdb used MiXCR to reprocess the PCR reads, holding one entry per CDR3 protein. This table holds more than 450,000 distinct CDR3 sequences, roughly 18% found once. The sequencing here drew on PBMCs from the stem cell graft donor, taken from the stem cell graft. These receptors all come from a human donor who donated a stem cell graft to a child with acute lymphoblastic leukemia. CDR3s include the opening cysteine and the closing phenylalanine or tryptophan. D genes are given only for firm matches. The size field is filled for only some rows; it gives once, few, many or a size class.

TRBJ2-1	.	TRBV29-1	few	CSVEPGGPQGDNEQFF	TGCAGCGTTGAGCCCGGGGGACCCCAAGGAGACAATGAGCAGTTCTTC
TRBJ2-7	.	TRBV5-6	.	CASSFRTEAYEQYF	TGTGCCAGCAGCTTCAGGACGGAAGCCTACGAGCAGTACTTC
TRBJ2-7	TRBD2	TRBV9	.	CASSGWASGSKAYEQYF	TGTGCCAGCAGCGGGTGGGCTAGCGGGAGTAAAGCCTACGAGCAGTACTTC
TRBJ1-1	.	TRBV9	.	CASSVVVGNTEAFF	TGTGCCAGCAGCGTAGTGGTGGGGAACACTGAAGCTTTCTTT
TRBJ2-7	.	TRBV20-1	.	CSARAHSTSYEQYF	TGCAGTGCTAGAGCACACTCGACTAGCTACGAGCAGTACTTC
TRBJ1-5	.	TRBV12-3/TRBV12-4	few	CASSHDTSGQPQHF	TGTGCCAGCAGTCACGACACCTCTGGGCAGCCCCAGCATTTT
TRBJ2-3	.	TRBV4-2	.	CASSHLLVESTDTQYF	TGTGCCAGCAGCCATCTCCTCGTAGAAAGCACAGATACGCAGTATTTT
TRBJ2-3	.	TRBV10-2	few	CASSEVILGTDTQYF	TGCGCCAGCAGTGAAGTGATTCTCGGCACAGATACGCAGTATTTT
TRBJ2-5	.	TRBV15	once	CATSRGKWTVQETQYF	TGTGCCACCAGCAGGGGGAAATGGACAGTCCAAGAGACCCAGTACTTC
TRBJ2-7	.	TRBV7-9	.	CASSPQPGLPYEQYF	TGTGCCAGCAGTCCTCAGCCGGGTCTTCCCTACGAGCAGTACTTC
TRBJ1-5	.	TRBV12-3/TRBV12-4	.	CASTDQGNQPQHF	TGTGCCAGCACCGATCAAGGCAATCAGCCCCAGCATTTT
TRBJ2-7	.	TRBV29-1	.	CSVLSSSYEQYF	TGCAGCGTTCTATCTTCTTCCTACGAGCAGTACTTC
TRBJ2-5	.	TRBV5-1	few	CASRARTEETQYF	TGCGCCAGCAGAGCACGGACAGAAGAGACCCAGTACTTC
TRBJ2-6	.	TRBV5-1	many	CASSRTGGSGANVLTF	TGCGCCAGCAGCCGTACAGGTGGCTCTGGGGCCAACGTCCTGACTTTC
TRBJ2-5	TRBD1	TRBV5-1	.	CASSARGLEETQYF	TGCGCCAGCAGCGCCAGGGGGCTGGAAGAGACCCAGTACTTC
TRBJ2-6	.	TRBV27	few	CASSFQIFALSGANVLTF	TGTGCCAGCAGTTTTCAGATTTTCGCCCTCTCTGGGGCCAACGTCCTGACTTTC
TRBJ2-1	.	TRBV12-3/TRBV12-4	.	CASSLQDEQFF	TGTGCCAGCAGTCTACAGGATGAGCAGTTCTTC
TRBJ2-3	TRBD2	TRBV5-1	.	CASSPDPGLAGGTGRDTQYF	TGCGCCAGCAGCCCGGACCCGGGACTAGCGGGAGGGACGGGAAGAGATACGCAGTATTTT
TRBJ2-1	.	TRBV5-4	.	CASSFKPGTNEQFF	TGTGCCAGCAGCTTTAAACCAGGCACCAATGAGCAGTTCTTC
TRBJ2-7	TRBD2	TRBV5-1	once	CASSPGPREGYDQYF	TGCGCCAGCAGCCCGGGTCCGCGGGAGGGATACGACCAGTACTTC
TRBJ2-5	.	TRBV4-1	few	CASSQEMAEETQYF	TGCGCCAGCAGCCAAGAAATGGCTGAGGAGACCCAGTACTTC
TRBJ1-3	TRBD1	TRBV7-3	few	CASSGGTDSGNTIYF	TGTGCCAGCAGCGGTGGGACAGACTCTGGAAACACCATATATTTT
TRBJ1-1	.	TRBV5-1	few	CASSFVEGTEAFF	TGCGCCAGCAGCTTCGTCGAGGGCACTGAAGCTTTCTTT
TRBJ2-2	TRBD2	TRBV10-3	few	CAISESRLAGVTGELFF	TGTGCCATCAGTGAGTCGCGGCTAGCGGGCGTCACCGGGGAGCTGTTTTTT
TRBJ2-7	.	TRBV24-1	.	CATSATGPYEQYF	TGTGCCACCAGTGCTACGGGCCCCTACGAGCAGTACTTC
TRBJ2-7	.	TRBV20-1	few	CSVQDPYEQYF	TGCAGTGTTCAGGACCCCTACGAGCAGTACTTC
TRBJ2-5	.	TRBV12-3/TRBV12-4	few	CASSLRQRVETQYF	TGTGCCAGCAGTCTAAGGCAGCGTGTGGAGACCCAGTACTTC
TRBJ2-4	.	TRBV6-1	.	CASSVQGGGAKNIQYF	TGTGCCAGCAGTGTACAGGGTGGAGGGGCCAAAAACATTCAGTACTTC
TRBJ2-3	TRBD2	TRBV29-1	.	CSVEKAGDADTQYF	TGCAGCGTTGAGAAAGCGGGAGACGCAGATACGCAGTATTTT
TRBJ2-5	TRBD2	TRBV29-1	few	CSVKQGGGFETQYF	TGCAGCGTCAAACAGGGCGGGGGGTTTGAGACCCAGTACTTC
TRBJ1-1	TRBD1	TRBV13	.	CASRGGLNTEAFF	TGTGCCAGCAGAGGGGGCCTGAACACTGAAGCTTTCTTT
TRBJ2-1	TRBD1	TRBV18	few	CASSNRDSDYNEQFF	TGTGCCAGCTCAAACCGGGACAGTGACTACAATGAGCAGTTCTTC
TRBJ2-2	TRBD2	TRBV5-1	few	CASSLTLSSGNTGELFF	TGCGCCAGCAGCTTGACCCTGTCTAGCGGAAACACCGGGGAGCTGTTTTTT
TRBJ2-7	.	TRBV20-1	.	CSSEVDNSYEQYF	TGCAGTTCCGAAGTGGACAACTCCTACGAGCAGTACTTC
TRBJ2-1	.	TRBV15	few	CATSRGADYNEQFF	TGTGCCACCAGCAGGGGCGCTGACTACAATGAGCAGTTCTTC
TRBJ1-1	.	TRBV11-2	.	CASSARDWNTEAFF	TGTGCCAGCAGCGCCAGGGACTGGAACACTGAAGCTTTCTTT
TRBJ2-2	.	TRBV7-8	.	CASSLERVGAGELFF	TGTGCCAGCAGCTTAGAGAGGGTTGGGGCCGGGGAGCTGTTTTTT
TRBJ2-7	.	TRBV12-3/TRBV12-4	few	CASSAHAAYEQYF	TGTGCCAGCAGTGCACATGCGGCCTACGAGCAGTACTTC
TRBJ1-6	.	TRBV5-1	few	CASSLGGVSPLHF	TGCGCCAGCAGCTTGGGGGGAGTCTCACCCCTCCACTTT
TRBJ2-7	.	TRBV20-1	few	CSALNGYEQYF	TGCAGTGCCCTCAACGGTTACGAGCAGTACTTC
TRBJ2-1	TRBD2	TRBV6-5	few	CASSFTRTSGSIDEQFF	TGTGCCAGCAGTTTCACCCGAACTAGCGGGAGCATAGATGAGCAGTTCTTC
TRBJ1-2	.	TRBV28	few	CASSSSPGKLYGYTF	TGTGCCAGCAGTTCCTCCCCAGGAAAACTCTATGGCTACACCTTC
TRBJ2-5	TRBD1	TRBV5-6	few	CASSVDRGLQETQYF	TGTGCCAGCAGCGTGGACAGGGGGCTGCAAGAGACCCAGTACTTC
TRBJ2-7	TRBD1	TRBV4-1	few	CASTKYRDRGSYEQYF	TGCGCCAGCACCAAATACCGGGACAGGGGATCCTACGAGCAGTACTTC
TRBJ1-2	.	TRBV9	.	CASSRFGGLINYGYTF	TGTGCCAGCAGCAGATTCGGGGGCTTGATTAACTATGGCTACACCTTC